This T cell receptor (beta chain) was identified in a study of response to subunit inactivated influenza vaccine (dated by TCRdb to 2016 to 2019). Context from the whole study: Deep quantitative T cell receptor repertoire profiling was used in the study to track responses to a trivalent subunit inactivated influenza vaccine. General study outcomes and caveats: The authors suggested that each seasonal influenza vaccination may recruit only a limited number of new T cells.

CDR1 and CDR2, per the germline V gene (reference sequence), are SEHNR and FQNEAQ. The CDR3 has 14 amino acids, counting the end cysteine and phenylalanine. Only the CDR3 DNA stays, 42 bases, in frame from base 1. V is clipped by 1 base and J by 0 bases, and the sequence between their germline boundaries is 7 bases long. On this clonotype: Its antigen specificity is not known. No clone much larger than this one lies a single base away; base qualities are absent.

The library was built by means of RT-PCR. TCRdb names Illumina HiSeq 2500 as the instrument used. TCRdb reprocessed the public reads (quality trimming at Q25 with fastp, clone calling with MiXCR) and kept in-frame beta chains. CDR3 protein duplicates are merged, each entry listing the most common genes and DNA. Recorded for this sample are almost 600,000 distinct CDR3 sequences; 13% to 15% of them occurred a single time. In total, the top ten clones hold 11% of the sample. The chain is made from TRBV7-9 and TRBJ2-7, with an unclear D gene assignment. The starting material was PBMCs from blood, obtained less than 13 days after vaccination. This clonotype originated in a man aged 50 to 60 who received an inactivated influenza vaccine. Donor details come from another sample of the same person, matched by shared clones. The bases read TGTGCCAGCAGCTTAGATCAGGTCTCCTACGAGCAGTACTTC. Translation gives CASSLDQVSYEQYF. Outside the CDR3, residues come from the reference TRBV7-9 and TRBJ2-7 proteins, so the full variable domain is: DTGVSQNPRHKITKRGQNVTFRCDPISEHNRLYWYRQTLGQGPEFLTYFQNEAQLEKSRLLSDRFSAERPKGSFSTLEIQRTEQGDSAMYLCASSLDQVSYEQYFGPGTRLTVT.